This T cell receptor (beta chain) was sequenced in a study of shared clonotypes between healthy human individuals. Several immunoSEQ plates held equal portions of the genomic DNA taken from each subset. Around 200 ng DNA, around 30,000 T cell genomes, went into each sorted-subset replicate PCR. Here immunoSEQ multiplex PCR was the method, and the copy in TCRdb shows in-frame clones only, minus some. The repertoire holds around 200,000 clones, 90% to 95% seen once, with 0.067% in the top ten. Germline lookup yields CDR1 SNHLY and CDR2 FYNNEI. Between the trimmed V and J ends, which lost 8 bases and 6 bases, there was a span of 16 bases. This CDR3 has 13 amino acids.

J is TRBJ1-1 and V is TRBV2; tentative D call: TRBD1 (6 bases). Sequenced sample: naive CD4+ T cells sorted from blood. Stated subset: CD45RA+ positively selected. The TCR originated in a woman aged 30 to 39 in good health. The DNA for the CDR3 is TGTGCCAGCCGGGACACCAAGAATCCTGAAGCTTTCTTT. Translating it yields CASRDTKNPEAFF.